Shown below are 32 T cell receptor beta chains from a single sample sequenced in a study of cytomegalovirus exposure and HLA in healthy donors. 13 Jbeta primers and 60 Vbeta primers were used for the PCR. Sequenced by immunoSEQ multiplex PCR; TCRdb stores in-frame clones only, minus some. Here the sample spans about 96,000 clones, roughly 74% being singletons. The sequenced material came from PBMCs. The receptor source for this set is a female donor in good health and CMV-seropositive.

The count of this clone is one. The DNA of the CDR3 is TGTGCCAGCAGCCCCGTCGAGGCAGAACCTAATGAAAAACTGTTTTTT. Translating gives CASSPVEAEPNEKLFF. J is TRBJ1-4 and V is TRBV28, with D unclear. The CDR3 totals 16 residues. V lost 6 bases and J lost 3, with 17 bases in between. Germline CDR1 and CDR2: MDHEN and SYDVKM. Based on the CDR3 plus reference TRBV28 and TRBJ1-4, the full variable domain is DVKVTQSSRYLVKRTGEKVFLECVQDMDHENMFWYRQDPGLGLRLIYFSYDVKMKEKGDIPEGYSVSREKKERFSLILESASTNQTSMYLCASSPVEAEPNEKLFFGSGTQLSVL.

This clone was seen once. The chain employs TRBV1 and TRBJ1-5. TRBV1 is termed a pseudogene. This CDR3 is built from 16 residues. The CDR3 sequence is CTSSPGRGRSNQPQHF. The DNA of the CDR3 is TGCACCAGCAGCCCTGGGCGGGGACGGAGCAATCAGCCCCAGCATTTT.

This clone occurred once. This chain connects TRBV5-1 to TRBJ1-6, with D unresolved. CDR3 length: 14 residues. Per the germline V gene, CDR1 is SGHRS and CDR2 is YFSETQ. V was shortened by 0 bases and J by 10 bases, with 11 bases between the two germline ends. CDR3 loop: CASSLDRVGSPLHF. The CDR3 bases are TGCGCCAGCAGCTTGGACCGGGTAGGATCACCCCTCCACTTT.

Turning to this clone: At one of its ends the junction is not consistent with the germline gene, which may arise from a read error. V gene TRBV10-2 combines with J gene TRBJ1-1; D might be TRBD1 (5 bases). Looked up from germline, CDR1 is WSHSY and CDR2 is SAAADI. This CDR3 region has 13 residues. CDR3 protein: CAGSPRRDTEAFF. The CDR3 coding sequence is TGCGCCGGCAGTCCCCGCAGGGACACTGAAGCTTTCTTT.

The gene calls are TRBV5-6 and TRBJ2-1, with 12 bases that match TRBD2. V gave up 5 bases and J gave up 9 bases; unmatched junction bases: 3. The CDR3 sequence is 13 residues long. Per germline, CDR1 SGHDT and CDR2 YYEEEE. CDR3 sequence (DNA): TGTGCCAGCAGGGAGACTAGCGGGAGTGAGCAGTTCTTC. Its protein product is CASRETSGSEQFF.

The chain joins TRBV7-2 to TRBJ2-2; 7 positions match TRBD1. V was pared by 5 bases and J by 7 bases, with 10 bases of the junction left unmatched. CDR3 length: 15 amino acids. Germline V gene data show CDR1 as SGHTA and CDR2 as FQGNSA. The CDR3 DNA is TGTGCCAGCAGCCGACACGGACAGGTTGGCGGGGAGCTGTTTTTT. This gives the protein CASSRHGQVGGELFF.

The rearrangement uses TRBV18 and TRBJ2-7, with a tentative D call TRBD2 (6 bases). The germline CDR1 and CDR2 sequences are KGHSH and LQKENI. This CDR3 has 14 residues. Between the trimmed V and J ends, which lost 3 bases and 2 bases, there was a span of 11 bases. The CDR3 DNA sequence: TGTGCCAGCTCACCGAGCGGAGGGGCCTACGAGCAGTACTTC. Translated, it gives CASSPSGGAYEQYF.

V and J are TRBV27 and TRBJ2-7; D is perhaps TRBD1 (7 bases). V gave up 3 bases and J gave up 2 bases, with 11 bases separating them. The V gene's germline CDR1 is MNHEY and CDR2 SMNVEV (reference sequence). There are 14 residues in the CDR3. In DNA, the CDR3 is TGTGCCAGCAGTTTCGGGGGACAGACCTACGAGCAGTACTTC. Translation: CASSFGGQTYEQYF.

This clone was picked up a small number of times. Written as DNA, the CDR3 is TGCGCCAGCAGCTTGGGGCAGGGTCGCGAAAAACTGTTTTTT. Protein sequence: CASSLGQGREKLFF. The chain links TRBV5-1 to TRBJ1-4, with a possible D match to TRBD1 (5 bases). CDR3 length: 14 residues. Between the trimmed V and J ends, which lost 0 bases and 8 bases, there was a span of 11 bases. Germline-derived CDR1 and CDR2 are SGHRS and YFSETQ.

The chain recombines TRBV7-9 with TRBJ1-1, with 12 bases aligning to TRBD1. The germline V gene encodes CDR1 SEHNR and CDR2 FQNEAQ (reference sequence). The trim removed 3 bases at V and 10 bases at J, leaving 12 bases unmatched. The CDR3 has 16 residues. In DNA form, the CDR3 reads TGTGCCAGCAGCTTCTTACCGGGACAGGGGGCTATGAGAGCTTTCTTT. This encodes CASSFLPGQGAMRAFF.

The chain combines TRBV28 with TRBJ2-5; D unclear. The V gene lost 5 bases and the J gene lost 2 bases, with 6 bases spanning the gap. Germline values: CDR1 MDHEN, CDR2 SYDVKM. The CDR3 extends over 12 amino acids. The CDR3 protein is CASSRRQETQYF. DNA of the CDR3: TGTGCCAGCAGTAGGCGGCAAGAGACCCAGTACTTC.

A few counts support this clone. The rearrangement joins TRBV28 to TRBJ2-6; 9 bases are a match to TRBD1. Germline V gene lookup returns CDR1 MDHEN and CDR2 SYDVKM. This CDR3 has 16 amino acids. The junction had 5 bases not matched to a gene; V was cut back by 8 bases and J by 0 bases. CDR3 in amino acids: CASLGQGSSGANVLTF. The CDR3 DNA reads TGTGCCAGCTTGGGACAGGGATCCTCTGGGGCCAACGTCCTGACTTTC. Full variable domain (remainder filled in from reference TRBV28 and TRBJ2-6): DVKVTQSSRYLVKRTGEKVFLECVQDMDHENMFWYRQDPGLGLRLIYFSYDVKMKEKGDIPEGYSVSREKKERFSLILESASTNQTSMYLCASLGQGSSGANVLTFGAGSRLTVL.

The table lists this clone with a count of one. This chain uses TRBV7-8 with TRBJ1-5; D is perhaps TRBD1 (6 bases). V was clipped by 1 base and J by 5 bases, with 12 bases between them. Germline V gives CDR1 SGHVS, CDR2 FQNEAQ. CDR3 size: 15 residues. The CDR3 DNA follows: TGTGCCAGCAGCTTAGTGGTTGGGGGCGATCAGCCCCAGCATTTT. Amino acids: CASSLVVGGDQPQHF.

V and J are TRBV2 and TRBJ2-7, with 8 nucleotides matching TRBD1. This CDR3 is 14 amino acids long. The trim removed 1 base at V and 1 base at J, leaving 0 bases unmatched. Germline V gene lookup returns CDR1 SNHLY and CDR2 FYNNEI. The CDR3 DNA is TGTGCCAGCAGTGAAGGGACAGGGTCCTACGAGCAGTACTTC. As protein: CASSEGTGSYEQYF.

V is TRBV9 and J is TRBJ2-1, with D possibly matching TRBD1 (7 bases). V was trimmed by 8 bases and J by 5 bases, leaving 17 bases between them. Germline V lookup: CDR1 SGDLS, CDR2 YYNGEE. This CDR3 is 14 amino acids long. This chain's CDR3 is CASRGTDRNNEQFF. DNA of the CDR3: TGTGCCAGTCGCGGGACAGATCGAAACAATGAGCAGTTCTTC.

This clone has a handful of counts. This chain connects TRBV19 to TRBJ2-7, with D maybe TRBD1 (5 bases). This CDR3 is 14 amino acids long. Between the trimmed V and J ends, which lost 6 bases and 1 base, there was a span of 13 bases. CDR1 and CDR2 (germline): LNHDA, SQIVND (reference sequence). The CDR3 reads CASRYHQGSYEQYF. In nucleotides, the CDR3 is TGTGCCAGTAGATACCATCAGGGTTCCTACGAGCAGTACTTC.

This sequence joins TRBV20-1 and TRBJ2-1; D call uncertain. The CDR3 loop spans 11 amino acids. Trimming took off 3 bases at V and 4 bases at J, with 4 bases between the two ends. Germline V gene data show CDR1 as DFQATT and CDR2 as SNEGSKA (reference sequence). The CDR3 here is CSASLYNEQFF. CDR3 coding DNA: TGCAGTGCTAGTCTTTACAATGAGCAGTTCTTC.

This clone was found once. V gene TRBV15 combines with J gene TRBJ2-7, with D maybe TRBD1 (6 bases). Germline CDR1 LNHNV, CDR2 YYDKDF (reference sequence). V lost 5 bases to trimming and J lost 6 bases, with 20 bases between them. This CDR3 has 15 residues. In nucleotides, the CDR3 is TGTGCCACCAGCCAGGGGCTCATCAGCAGGGGCGAGCAGTACTTC. Translation gives CATSQGLISRGEQYF.

The rearrangement joins TRBV11-2 to TRBJ2-5; 10 bases fit TRBD2. From germline, CDR1 is SGHAT and CDR2 FQNNGV. Trimming removed 5 bases from V and 4 bases from J; junction bases left unmatched: 16. The CDR3 loop spans 18 amino acids. The CDR3 sequence: CASSVYGLAVKKGETQYF. In nucleotides, the CDR3 is TGTGCCAGCAGCGTATACGGACTAGCGGTAAAAAAGGGAGAGACCCAGTACTTC.

This clone has only a few counts. The rearrangement uses TRBV28 and TRBJ2-3, with D perhaps matching TRBD1 (5 bases). The CDR3 is 13 amino acids. Germline V gene sequence: CDR1 MDHEN, CDR2 SYDVKM. V lost 6 bases and J lost 3, with 10 bases in between. The CDR3 spells CASSGKGTDTQYF. Here the CDR3 DNA reads TGTGCCAGCAGCGGTAAGGGGACAGATACGCAGTATTTT.

The chain is built from TRBV30 and TRBJ1-1; no firm D call. The V gene lost 2 bases and the J gene lost 1 base, with 2 bases spanning the gap. Germline CDR1 is GTSNPN and CDR2 is SVGIG (reference sequence). The CDR3 length is 11 residues. DNA for the CDR3: TGTGCCTGGAGTCGGAACACTGAAGCTTTCTTT. Translated, it gives CAWSRNTEAFF. The entire variable domain, with the rest obtained from reference TRBV30 and TRBJ1-1, is as follows: SQTIHQWPATLVQPVGSPLSLECTVEGTSNPNLYWYRQAAGRGLQLLFYSVGIGQISSEVPQNLSASRPQDRQFILSSKKLLLSDSGFYLCAWSRNTEAFFGQGTRLTVV.

V and J are TRBV21-1 and TRBJ2-7; TRBD1 was called by the table and not checked on the DNA. TRBV21-1 is a known pseudogene. The CDR3 runs 15 residues. CDR3 in DNA: TGTGCCAGCAGCAAAGCCGCGCAGGGGGATTACGAGCAGTACTTC. Its protein is CASSKAAQGDYEQYF.

The rearrangement uses TRBV6-6 and TRBJ2-7, with 7 positions matching TRBD1. This CDR3 is 15 amino acids long. The junction had 7 bases not matched to a gene; V was cut back by 0 bases and J by 5 bases. CDR1 MNHNY and CDR2 SVGAGI come from the germline V gene (reference sequence). The DNA of the CDR3 is TGTGCCAGCAGTTACTCAAGGGGGCGAGGAGACGAGCAGTACTTC. Translated: CASSYSRGRGDEQYF.

The CDR3 here is CAISESEGQPQHF. Written as DNA, the CDR3 is TGTGCCATCAGTGAGTCGGAGGGTCAGCCCCAGCATTTT. The chain is built from TRBV10-3 and TRBJ1-5; D is uncertain. Germline V lookup: CDR1 ENHRY, CDR2 SYGVKD. V was cut by 0 bases and J by 6 bases, with 6 bases left in between. The CDR3 is 13 amino acids.

This chain joins TRBV7-2 and TRBJ1-1; no definite D call. The CDR3 extends over 14 amino acids. From germline, CDR1 is SGHTA and CDR2 FQGNSA. Trimming pared 2 bases from V and 1 base from J, leaving 8 bases between. The CDR3 loop reads CASSLLAGNTEAFF. The CDR3 DNA reads TGTGCCAGCAGCTTATTGGCGGGGAACACTGAAGCTTTCTTT.

J is TRBJ2-1 and V is TRBV5-1; 8 bases fit TRBD2. This CDR3 contains 16 residues. Germline-derived CDR1 and CDR2 are SGHRS and YFSETQ. V trimming: 1 base; J trimming: 9 bases; junction bases outside the gene matches: 12. Written as DNA, the CDR3 is TGCGCCAGCAGCTTGAAGGCGGGACTAGGGGGTAGTGAGCAGTTCTTC. This codes for CASSLKAGLGGSEQFF.

This sequence joins TRBV29-1 and TRBJ2-2; D might be TRBD2 (6 bases). The CDR3 runs 15 residues. Germline V CDR1 and CDR2: SQVTM, ANQGSEA. V lost 6 bases, J lost 0 bases, and 14 bases lay in between. The CDR3 is CSVSRDSSNTGELFF. As DNA, the CDR3 is TGCAGCGTCTCCCGGGACTCATCGAACACCGGGGAGCTGTTTTTT.

The CDR3 DNA sequence: TGTGCCAGCAGCGTAGGGGGCTCAAGCACAGATACGCAGTATTTT. It specifies CASSVGGSSTDTQYF. This rearrangement joins TRBV9 to TRBJ2-3, with D perhaps matching TRBD1 (5 bases). With 0 bases removed from V and 0 bases from J, the gap between germline ends came to 8 bases. The CDR3 loop spans 15 amino acids. Germline CDR1 is SGDLS and CDR2 is YYNGEE. Combining the CDR3 with reference TRBV9 and TRBJ2-3 gives the whole variable domain DSGVTQTPKHLITATGQRVTLRCSPRSGDLSVYWYQQSLDQGLQFLIQYYNGEERAKGNILERFSAQQFPDLHSELNLSSLELGDSALYFCASSVGGSSTDTQYFGPGTRLTVL.

Here the CDR3 reads CASSFRQGDYGYTF. In nucleotides, the CDR3 is TGTGCCAGCAGCTTCCGACAGGGGGACTATGGCTACACCTTC. The V gene is TRBV5-4, the J gene TRBJ1-2; TRBD1 matches 9 bases. The CDR3 loop spans 14 amino acids. Germline CDR1 and CDR2: SGHNT and YYREEE (reference sequence). V lost 2 bases, J lost 3 bases, and 2 bases stayed unmatched.

V gene TRBV27 combines with J gene TRBJ2-7; 9 positions match TRBD1. CDR1 is MNHEY, CDR2 SMNVEV, per germline (reference sequence). This CDR3 contains 14 residues. The junction had 2 bases not matched to a gene; V was cut back by 2 bases and J by 3 bases. CDR3 in amino acids: CASSLEGQGYEQYF. In DNA form, the CDR3 reads TGTGCCAGCAGTTTAGAGGGACAGGGCTACGAGCAGTACTTC.

The rearrangement links TRBV28 to TRBJ2-7; 7 nucleotides align to TRBD1. J lost 3 bases, V lost 6 bases, and 2 bases had no gene match. This CDR3 is built from 12 residues. Looked up from germline, CDR1 is MDHEN and CDR2 is SYDVKM. Here the CDR3 reads CASRPGGYEQYF. The CDR3 DNA is TGTGCCAGCAGGCCAGGGGGCTACGAGCAGTACTTC.

The chain combines TRBV10-3 with TRBJ2-3; no clear D. Germline V lookup: CDR1 ENHRY, CDR2 SYGVKD. The CDR3 is 13 amino acids. V was clipped by 2 bases and J by 8 bases, with 11 bases between them. In nucleotides, the CDR3 is TGTGCCATCAGTGAGGAGGCGGCTCGTACGCAGTATTTT. Its translation: CAISEEAARTQYF.